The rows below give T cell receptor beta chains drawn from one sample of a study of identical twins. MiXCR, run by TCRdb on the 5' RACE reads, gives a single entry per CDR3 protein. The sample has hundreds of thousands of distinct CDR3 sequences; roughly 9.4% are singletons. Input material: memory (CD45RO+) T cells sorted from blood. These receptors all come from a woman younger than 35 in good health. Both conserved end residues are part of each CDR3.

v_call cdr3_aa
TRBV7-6 CASSQGAGGDSPLHF
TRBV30 CAWTRRGGNEAFF
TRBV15 CATSRDTAGTGQPQHF
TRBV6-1 CASSLRGRNEQFF
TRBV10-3 CAISRRGAGTNEKLFF
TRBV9 CASSLSGSADRELFF
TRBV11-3 CASSRQGPVPYNEQFF
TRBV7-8 CASEPGGSYNEQFF
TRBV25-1 CASSVTVGAEKLFF
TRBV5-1 CASSQRDLSVREQYF
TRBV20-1 CSARLTVNTEAFF
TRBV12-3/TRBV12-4 CAWALREGIFTEAFF
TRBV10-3 CAISGRGSGTSYEQYF
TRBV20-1 CSARETSGRAGNNEQFF
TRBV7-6 CASSSADGDSYEQYF
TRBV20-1 CSARDQASYGYTF
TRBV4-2 CASKASGKYDTQYF
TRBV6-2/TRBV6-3 CASSYSRVKGLADFSGELFF
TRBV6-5 CASSYSRTSLYYEQYF
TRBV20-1 CSAKRNQLAGDEQYF
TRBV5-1 CASSMAGTGQETQYF
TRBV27 CASRSGLFTDTQYF
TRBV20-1 CSARKAVRAHYEQYF
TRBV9 CASSVGVTGVWNEQFF
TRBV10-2 CATGSLVLEQYF
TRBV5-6 CASSHGQGLSETQYF
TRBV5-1 CASSLLQVQREPQHF
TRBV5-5 CASSATENYGYTF
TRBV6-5 CASSRQGAAFF
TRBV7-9 CASSPDIYYEQYF
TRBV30 CAWNRAGEGYEQFF
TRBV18 CASSPPTSPWETQYF
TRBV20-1 CSARGATALAETQYF
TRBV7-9 CASSLSGSPTSF
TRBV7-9 CASSLEWGRGEETQYF
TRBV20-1 CSARILAGSGYNEQFF
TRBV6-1 CATTTGRGTEAFF
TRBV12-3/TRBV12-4 CASSFALGVPEAFF
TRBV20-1 CSAYQTSGGTDTQYF
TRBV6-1 CASKRDPVLPDTQYF
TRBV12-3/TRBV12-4 CASSLGQGLYF
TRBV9 CASSGGGNDQPQHF
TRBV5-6 CASSWAWDSTQETQYF